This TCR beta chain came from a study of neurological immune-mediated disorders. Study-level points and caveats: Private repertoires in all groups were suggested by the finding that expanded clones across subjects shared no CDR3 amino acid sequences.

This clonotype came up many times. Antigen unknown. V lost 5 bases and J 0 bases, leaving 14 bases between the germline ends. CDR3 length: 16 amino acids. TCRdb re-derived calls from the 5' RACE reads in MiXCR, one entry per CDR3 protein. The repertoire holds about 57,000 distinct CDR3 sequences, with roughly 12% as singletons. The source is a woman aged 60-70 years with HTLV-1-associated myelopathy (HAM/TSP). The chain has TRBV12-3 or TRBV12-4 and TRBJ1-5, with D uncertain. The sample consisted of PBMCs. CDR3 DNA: TGTGCCAGCAGTCCCGTAGGTCCAGATAGCAATCAGCCCCAGCATTTT. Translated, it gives CASSPVGPDSNQPQHF.